Sequencing of this TCR beta chain was carried out in a study of type 1 regulatory T cells. Study-level background: T-allo10 is an in vitro-generated, Tr1-enriched CD4 T cell product specific for alloantigen.

TCRdb redid the calling of the reads with MiXCR, one entry per CDR3 protein. The sample has around 23,000 distinct CDR3 sequences; roughly 45% are singletons. The CDR3 runs to 14 residues. The germline gives CDR1 MGHDK, CDR2 SYGVNS. Trimming at V came to 6 bases and at J to 5 bases, leaving 2 bases not matched to a gene. This clonotype has a handful of counts. Its antigen remains unidentified. This chain links TRBV25-1 with TRBJ1-6; the match to TRBD1 covers 9 bases. Input material: cultured T cells, either the whole culture or a sorted T cell fraction (not recorded which). The receptor comes from a human donor in good health. As DNA, the CDR3 is TGTGCCAGCAGACGGACAGGGGATAATTCACCCCTCCACTTT. It yields the protein CASRRTGDNSPLHF.